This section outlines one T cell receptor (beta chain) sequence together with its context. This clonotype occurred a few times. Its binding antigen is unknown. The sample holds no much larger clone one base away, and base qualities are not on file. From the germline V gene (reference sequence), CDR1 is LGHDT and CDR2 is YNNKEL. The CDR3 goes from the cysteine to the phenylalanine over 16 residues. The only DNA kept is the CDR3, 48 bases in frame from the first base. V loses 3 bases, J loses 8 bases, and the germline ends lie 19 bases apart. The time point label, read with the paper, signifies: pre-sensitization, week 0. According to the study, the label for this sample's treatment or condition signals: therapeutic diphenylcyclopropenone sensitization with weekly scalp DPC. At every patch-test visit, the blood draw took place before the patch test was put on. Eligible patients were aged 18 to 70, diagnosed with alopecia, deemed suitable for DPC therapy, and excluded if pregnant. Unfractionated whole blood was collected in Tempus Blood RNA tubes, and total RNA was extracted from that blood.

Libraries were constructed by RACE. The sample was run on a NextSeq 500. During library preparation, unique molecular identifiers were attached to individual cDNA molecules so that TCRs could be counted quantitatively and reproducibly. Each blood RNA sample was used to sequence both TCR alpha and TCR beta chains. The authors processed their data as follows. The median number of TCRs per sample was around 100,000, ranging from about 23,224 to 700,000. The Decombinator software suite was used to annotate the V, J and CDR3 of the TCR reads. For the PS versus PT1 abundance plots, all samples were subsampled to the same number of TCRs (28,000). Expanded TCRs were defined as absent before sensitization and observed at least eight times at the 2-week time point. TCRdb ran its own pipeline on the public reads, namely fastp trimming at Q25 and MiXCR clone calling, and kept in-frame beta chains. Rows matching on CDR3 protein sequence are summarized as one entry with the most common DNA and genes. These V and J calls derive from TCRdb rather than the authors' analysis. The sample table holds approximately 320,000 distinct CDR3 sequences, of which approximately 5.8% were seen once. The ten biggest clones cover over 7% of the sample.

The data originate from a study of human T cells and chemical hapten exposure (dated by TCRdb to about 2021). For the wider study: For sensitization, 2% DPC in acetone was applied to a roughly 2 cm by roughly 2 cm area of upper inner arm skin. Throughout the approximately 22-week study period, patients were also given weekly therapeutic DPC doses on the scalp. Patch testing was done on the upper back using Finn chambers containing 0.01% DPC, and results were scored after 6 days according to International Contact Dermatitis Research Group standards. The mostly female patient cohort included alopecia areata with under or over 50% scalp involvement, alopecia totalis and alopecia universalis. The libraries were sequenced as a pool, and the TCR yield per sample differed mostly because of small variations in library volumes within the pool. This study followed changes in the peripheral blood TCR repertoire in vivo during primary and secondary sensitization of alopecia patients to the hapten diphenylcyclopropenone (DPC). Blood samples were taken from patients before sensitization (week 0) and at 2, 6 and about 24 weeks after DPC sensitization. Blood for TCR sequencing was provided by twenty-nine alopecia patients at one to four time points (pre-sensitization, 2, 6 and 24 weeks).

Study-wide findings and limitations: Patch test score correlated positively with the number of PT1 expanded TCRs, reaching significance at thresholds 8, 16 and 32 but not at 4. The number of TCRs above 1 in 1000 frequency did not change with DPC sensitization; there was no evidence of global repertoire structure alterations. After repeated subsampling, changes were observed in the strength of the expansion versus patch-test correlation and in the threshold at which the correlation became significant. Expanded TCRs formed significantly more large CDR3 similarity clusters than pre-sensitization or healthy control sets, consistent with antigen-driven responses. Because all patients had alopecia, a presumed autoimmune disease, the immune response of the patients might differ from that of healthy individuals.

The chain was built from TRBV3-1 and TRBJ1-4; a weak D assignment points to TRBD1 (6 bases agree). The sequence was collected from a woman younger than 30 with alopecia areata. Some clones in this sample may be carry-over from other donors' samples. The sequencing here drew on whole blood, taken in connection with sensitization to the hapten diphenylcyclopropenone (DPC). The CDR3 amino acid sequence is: CASSQGPTGIGEKLFF. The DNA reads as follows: TGTGCCAGCAGCCAGGGACCCACAGGGATCGGGGAAAAACTGTTTTTT.